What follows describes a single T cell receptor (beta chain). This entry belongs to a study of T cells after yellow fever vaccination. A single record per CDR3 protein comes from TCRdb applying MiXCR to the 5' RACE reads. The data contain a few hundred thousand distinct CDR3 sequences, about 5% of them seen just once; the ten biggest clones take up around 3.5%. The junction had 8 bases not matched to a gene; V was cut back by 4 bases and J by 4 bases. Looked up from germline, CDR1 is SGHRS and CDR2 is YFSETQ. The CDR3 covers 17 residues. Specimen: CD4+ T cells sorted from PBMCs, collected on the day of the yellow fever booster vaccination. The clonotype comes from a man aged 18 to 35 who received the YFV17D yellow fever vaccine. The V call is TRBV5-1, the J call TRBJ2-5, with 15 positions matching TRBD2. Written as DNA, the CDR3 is TGCGCCAGCAGCCAACTGCCGGGACTAGCGGGGGGAGAGACCCAGTACTTC. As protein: CASSQLPGLAGGETQYF.